This T cell receptor (beta chain) was sequenced during a study of early T cells in non-severe SARS-CoV-2 infection. Study in general: Chains from this unsorted whole-blood bulk RNA could not be paired. Whole-study findings and limits: A preference for anti-spike CD8 responses marked VDJdb matching, which missed private and CD4 specificities.

This clonotype was recorded at least ten times. Its specificity is not known. Each cDNA molecule carried a unique molecular identifier. TCRdb re-derived calls from the 5' RACE reads in MiXCR, one entry per CDR3 protein. The sample gives 28,000 or so distinct CDR3 sequences, 5% to 6% of which show up once; 4% to 5.5% is in the top ten. J was trimmed by 5 bases and V by 6 bases; bases with no gene match: 7. Germline V gene data show CDR1 as SNHLY and CDR2 as FYNNEI. The CDR3 totals 15 residues. The gene calls are TRBV2 and TRBJ1-5; 10 bases are a match to TRBD1. This sequence was found in an adult who was a healthcare worker with PCR-confirmed SARS-CoV-2 infection or an uninfected control (not recorded which). Material: whole blood. The CDR3 loop reads CASRPGTGVDQPQHF. The CDR3 DNA sequence: TGTGCCAGCAGACCCGGGACAGGGGTCGATCAGCCCCAGCATTTT.